The following is a TCR beta chain sequence with its context. No antigen is known for it. Primers for the PCR totalled 60 Vbeta and 13 Jbeta. Using immunoSEQ multiplex PCR, the repertoire was profiled, and TCRdb retains in-frame clones only, with some absent. The sample has about 160,000 clones, 84% seen once. The record originates from a study of cytomegalovirus exposure and HLA in healthy donors. Study-level points and caveats: According to the study, some 160 TCR beta chains were cytomegalovirus-associated. In terms of immune exposure information, only CMV serostatus was available. Later examination showed HLA-associated TCR beta chains had greater clonal expansion than equally common others.

This TCR was recovered from a man aged 25 to 40 in good health and CMV-seronegative. Input material: PBMCs.

CDR3 DNA sequence: TGTGCCAGCAGAACAGGGTATAATTCACCCCTCCACTTT. Amino acids: CASRTGYNSPLHF. The chain employs TRBV6-5 and TRBJ1-6; D is possibly TRBD1 (6 bases). Trimming pared 6 bases from V and 4 bases from J, leaving 7 bases between. The CDR3 is made up of 13 amino acids. Germline V gives CDR1 MNHEY, CDR2 SVGAGI.